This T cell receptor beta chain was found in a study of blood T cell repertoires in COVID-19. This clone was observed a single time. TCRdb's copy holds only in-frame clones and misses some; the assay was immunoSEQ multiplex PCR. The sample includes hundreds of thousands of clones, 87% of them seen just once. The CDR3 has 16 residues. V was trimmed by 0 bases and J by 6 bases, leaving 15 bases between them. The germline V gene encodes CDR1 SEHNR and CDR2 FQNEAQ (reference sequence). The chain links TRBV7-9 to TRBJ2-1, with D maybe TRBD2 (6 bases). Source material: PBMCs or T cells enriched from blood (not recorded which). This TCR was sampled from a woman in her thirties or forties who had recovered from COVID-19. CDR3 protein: CASSLASGTRINEQFF. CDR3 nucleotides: TGTGCCAGCAGCTTAGCTAGCGGAACAAGGATCAATGAGCAGTTCTTC.